One and the same sample provided the 16 T cell receptor beta chains below, sequenced in a study of cytomegalovirus exposure and HLA in healthy donors. The PCR employed 60 Vbeta primers together with 13 Jbeta primers. The repertoire was sequenced with immunoSEQ multiplex PCR; TCRdb's copy has only in-frame clones and lacks some. This sample's clone table lists some 64,000 clones. The specimen sequenced was PBMCs. The receptors were gathered from a woman aged 30 to 39 in good health and CMV-seronegative.

The chain carries TRBV7-6 and TRBJ1-3, with TRBD1 as a possible D gene (6 bases). Trimming took off 5 bases at V and 2 bases at J, with 16 bases between the two ends. This CDR3 region has 16 residues. Per germline, CDR1 SGHVS and CDR2 FNYEAQ. CDR3 residues: CASSASGGGPGNTIYF. DNA of the CDR3: TGTGCCAGCAGCGCATCGGGGGGGGGCCCTGGAAACACCATATATTTT.

V usage is TRBV19 and J usage is TRBJ2-7; 7 bases fit TRBD2. Losses at the gene ends were 5 bases for V and 3 bases for J; bases not matched to a gene: 7. CDR1 and CDR2 from the germline V gene are LNHDA and SQIVND (reference sequence). The CDR3 covers 14 residues. The CDR3 bases are TGTGCCAGTAGTCTGGGCGGGGAGGGCTACGAGCAGTACTTC. It is translated as CASSLGGEGYEQYF.

V and J are TRBV7-3 and TRBJ2-2; the match to TRBD2 covers 10 bases. This CDR3 has 18 amino acids. Germline lookup yields CDR1 SGHTA and CDR2 FQGTGA. After removal of 5 bases from V and 7 bases from J, the junction contained 16 bases not matched to a gene. CDR3 residues: CASSPTSGSGGYGGELFF. DNA of the CDR3: TGTGCCAGCAGCCCAACAAGTGGTAGCGGGGGGTACGGCGGGGAGCTGTTTTTT.

The chain carries TRBV7-9 and TRBJ1-5; D is uncertain. Trimming stripped 5 bases from V and 7 bases from J, with 9 bases between. The CDR3 contains 12 residues. CDR1 is SEHNR and CDR2 is FQNEAQ in the germline V gene (reference sequence). The CDR3 DNA sequence: TGTGCCAGCAGCCTCCAGGAACAGCCCCAGCATTTT. Translating gives CASSLQEQPQHF.

The genes are TRBV19 and TRBJ1-3, with a possible D match to TRBD1 (5 bases). This CDR3 contains 14 residues. V was cut by 7 bases and J by 2 bases, with 12 bases left in between. In germline, CDR1 is LNHDA, CDR2 SQIVND (reference sequence). CDR3: CASKYRKTGNTIYF. The CDR3 DNA reads as TGTGCCAGTAAGTACAGGAAGACTGGAAACACCATATATTTT.

The CDR3: CASSLAGVGGYTF. CDR3 DNA: TGTGCCAGCAGTTTGGCAGGCGTTGGTGGCTACACCTTC. This rearrangement joins TRBV28 to TRBJ1-2; D unresolved. Germline V gene data show CDR1 as MDHEN and CDR2 as SYDVKM. The ends were cut back, 3 bases at V and 7 bases at J, with 12 bases in the middle. The CDR3 contains 13 residues.

This chain uses TRBV7-2 with TRBJ2-5; 7 nucleotides line up with TRBD2. This CDR3 spans 15 amino acids. Per germline, CDR1 SGHTA and CDR2 FQGNSA. V was pared by 2 bases and J by 5 bases, with 8 bases of the junction left unmatched. The CDR3 spells CASSLNLAAGETQYF. Here the CDR3 DNA reads TGTGCCAGCAGCTTAAATCTAGCGGCCGGGGAGACCCAGTACTTC.

V usage is TRBV7-9 and J usage is TRBJ2-7; 7 bases align to TRBD2. CDR3 length equals 15 residues. V trimming: 1 base; J trimming: 0 bases; junction bases outside the gene matches: 3. Germline V gene data show CDR1 as SEHNR and CDR2 as FQNEAQ (reference sequence). The CDR3 DNA follows: TGTGCCAGCAGCTTAGACGCGGGAGTCTCCTACGAGCAGTACTTC. Protein: CASSLDAGVSYEQYF.

J is TRBJ2-1 and V is TRBV30, with 11 nucleotides matching TRBD2. V gave up 5 bases and J gave up 5 bases; unmatched junction bases: 11. Germline V lookup: CDR1 GTSNPN, CDR2 SVGIG (reference sequence). The CDR3 is 16 residues long. The CDR3 here is CAWGGSGTSGDNEQFF. DNA for the CDR3: TGTGCCTGGGGGGGATCCGGGACTAGCGGCGACAATGAGCAGTTCTTC.

The CDR3 here is CAWRQGGIPWMTEAFF. DNA of the CDR3: TGTGCCTGGAGACAGGGGGGGATTCCTTGGATGACTGAAGCTTTCTTT. The chain has TRBV30 and TRBJ1-1; TRBD1 matches 8 bases. The V and J ends lost 3 bases and 5 bases, in that order; junction bases with no gene match: 14. Germline lookup yields CDR1 GTSNPN and CDR2 SVGIG (reference sequence). The CDR3 sequence is 16 residues long. The whole variable domain, remainder taken from reference TRBV30 and TRBJ1-1, is SQTIHQWPATLVQPVGSPLSLECTVEGTSNPNLYWYRQAAGRGLQLLFYSVGIGQISSEVPQNLSASRPQDRQFILSSKKLLLSDSGFYLCAWRQGGIPWMTEAFFGQGTRLTVV.

The chain is built from TRBV5-1 and TRBJ2-7, with TRBD1 matching 7 bases. V was pared by 4 bases and J by 2 bases, with 12 bases of the junction left unmatched. The CDR3 has 16 amino acids. CDR1 and CDR2 (germline): SGHRS, YFSETQ. CDR3 in DNA: TGCGCCAGCAGCCTCACACCGGACAGGCAGACCTACGAGCAGTACTTC. It encodes CASSLTPDRQTYEQYF. Supplemented by reference TRBV5-1 and TRBJ2-7, the full variable domain reads KAGVTQTPRYLIKTRGQQVTLSCSPISGHRSVSWYQQTPGQGLQFLFEYFSETQRNKGNFPGRFSGRQFSNSRSEMNVSTLELGDSALYLCASSLTPDRQTYEQYFGPGTRLTVT.

In DNA form, the CDR3 reads TGTGCCAGTAGTCCCCTCCGGTACAATGAGCAGTTCTTC. Its protein product is CASSPLRYNEQFF. The J gene is TRBJ2-1, the V gene TRBV19; D call uncertain. The CDR3 is 13 amino acids. Deletions cut 5 bases from V and 4 bases from J, with 9 bases between. Looked up from germline, CDR1 is LNHDA and CDR2 is SQIVND (reference sequence).

The J gene is TRBJ1-4, the V gene TRBV30; D possibly corresponds to TRBD1 (5 bases). The V end lost 0 bases, the J end lost 8 bases, and 13 bases lay between the germline ends. Germline V gives CDR1 GTSNPN, CDR2 SVGIG (reference sequence). The CDR3 runs to 14 residues. This CDR3 is CAWSVRGGGEKLFF. The CDR3 DNA reads TGTGCCTGGAGTGTACGGGGGGGAGGAGAAAAACTGTTTTTT.

V is TRBV19 and J is TRBJ2-1; 8 bases agree with TRBD1. The junction had 2 bases not matched to a gene; V was cut back by 7 bases and J by 0 bases. The CDR3 sequence is 14 residues long. Germline V lookup: CDR1 LNHDA, CDR2 SQIVND (reference sequence). The CDR3 sequence is CASIGQGSYNEQFF. For the CDR3, the DNA is TGTGCCAGTATCGGACAGGGCTCCTACAATGAGCAGTTCTTC.

V is TRBV6-1 and J is TRBJ1-2; the match to TRBD1 covers 8 bases. V dropped 4 bases and J dropped 3; count of bases not matched to a gene: 7. Germline CDR1 and CDR2: MNHNS and SASEGT. CDR3 size: 15 residues. The DNA of the CDR3 is TGTGCCAGCAGTGGTCGAACAGGGGGTGACTATGGCTACACCTTC. Amino acids: CASSGRTGGDYGYTF.

The chain has TRBV10-1 and TRBJ2-5; D perhaps matches TRBD1 (6 bases). The V end lost 6 bases, the J end lost 3 bases, and 14 bases lay between the germline ends. The CDR3 runs to 14 residues. Germline CDR1 and CDR2: WNHNN and SYGVQD (reference sequence). CDR3 sequence: CASRYGDMEETQYF. The CDR3 nucleotides are TGCGCCAGCAGATATGGGGACATGGAAGAGACCCAGTACTTC.